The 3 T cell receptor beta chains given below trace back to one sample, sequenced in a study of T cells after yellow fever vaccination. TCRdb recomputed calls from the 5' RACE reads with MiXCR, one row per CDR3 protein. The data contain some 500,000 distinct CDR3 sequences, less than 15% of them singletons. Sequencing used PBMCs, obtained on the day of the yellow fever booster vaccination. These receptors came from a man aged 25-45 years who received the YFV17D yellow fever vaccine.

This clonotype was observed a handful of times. The CDR3 DNA reads TGCGCCAGCAGCCCCCTCATAGCGGGAGGGTCCTACGAGCAGTACTTC. This translates into CASSPLIAGGSYEQYF. J is TRBJ2-7 and V is TRBV4-1; TRBD2 agrees at 11 bases. Germline CDR1 reads MGHRA; CDR2 reads YSYEKL. The CDR3 loop spans 16 amino acids. After removal of 4 bases from V and 1 base from J, the junction contained 6 bases not matched to a gene.

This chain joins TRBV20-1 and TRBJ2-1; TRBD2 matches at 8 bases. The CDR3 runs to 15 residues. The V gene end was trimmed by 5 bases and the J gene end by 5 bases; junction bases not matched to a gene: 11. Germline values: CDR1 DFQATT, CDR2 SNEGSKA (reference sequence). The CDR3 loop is CSARRRLARDNEQFF. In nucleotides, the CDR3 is TGCAGTGCTCGCAGGAGACTAGCGCGGGACAATGAGCAGTTCTTC.

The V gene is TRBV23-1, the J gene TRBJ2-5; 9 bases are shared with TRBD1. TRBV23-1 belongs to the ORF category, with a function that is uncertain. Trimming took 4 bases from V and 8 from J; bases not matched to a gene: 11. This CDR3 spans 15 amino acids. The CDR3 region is CASSPNGRDRDTQYF. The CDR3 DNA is TGCGCCAGCAGTCCGAACGGAAGGGACAGGGATACCCAGTACTTC.